Listed below are T cell receptor beta chains from one sample, sequenced in a study of cytomegalovirus exposure and HLA in healthy donors. Profiling relied on immunoSEQ multiplex PCR, and the TCRdb table lists in-frame clones only, not all of them. The sample consists of approximately 65,000 clones, around 97% of them appearing once. The source material was PBMCs. These receptors were taken from a man aged 18 to 29 in good health and CMV-seronegative. CDR3s include the opening cysteine and the closing phenylalanine or tryptophan. A D gene is named only where the DNA matches it firmly. The size of a clone is reported for some rows only, either as once, few or many, or as a class for expanded clones.

len	d_gene	v_gene	j_gene	abundance	CDR3aa	CDR3nt
13	.	TRBV18	TRBJ2-5	.	CASSPVGLETQYF	TGTGCCAGCTCACCAGTGGGGCTGGAGACCCAGTACTTC
14	.	TRBV28	TRBJ1-1	.	CASSLPTGSTEAFF	TGTGCCAGCAGCCTACCCACTGGGAGCACTGAAGCTTTCTTT
15	TRBD1	TRBV19	TRBJ1-3	once	CASSIAGTGRNTIYF	TGTGCCAGTAGTATAGCCGGGACAGGGAGAAACACCATATATTTT
14	.	TRBV7-9	TRBJ2-1	.	CASSLAGDNNEQFF	TGTGCCAGCAGCTTAGCCGGGGACAACAATGAGCAGTTCTTC
11	.	TRBV19	TRBJ1-1	.	CASTGNTEAFF	TGTGCCAGTACCGGGAACACTGAAGCTTTCTTT
14	.	TRBV5-4	TRBJ2-7	.	CASSQDRSSYEQYF	TGTGCCAGCAGTCAAGACAGGAGCTCCTACGAGCAGTACTTC
14	TRBD2	TRBV7-3	TRBJ2-3	.	CASSLSGSRDTQYF	TGTGCCAGCAGTCTCAGCGGGAGCCGAGATACGCAGTATTTT
15	TRBD1	TRBV7-3	TRBJ1-2	.	CASSKARQGANGYTF	TGTGCCAGCAGCAAAGCCCGACAGGGGGCGAATGGCTACACCTTC
16	TRBD1	TRBV27	TRBJ1-6	once	CASSLTTGGGESPLHF	TGTGCCAGCAGTTTGACAACAGGGGGTGGGGAATCACCCCTCCACTTT
15	.	TRBV7-9	TRBJ2-2	once	CASSFSGENTGELFF	TGTGCCAGCAGCTTTTCGGGGGAAAACACCGGGGAGCTGTTTTTT
14	TRBD1	TRBV7-8	TRBJ2-5	.	CASSLGQGEETQYF	TGTGCCAGCAGCTTAGGGCAGGGGGAAGAGACCCAGTACTTC
16	TRBD1	TRBV11-3	TRBJ2-7	.	CASSKRWDRGLGEQYF	TGTGCCAGCAGCAAACGTTGGGACAGGGGGCTGGGGGAGCAGTACTTC
12	.	TRBV28	TRBJ1-6	once	CASKMDSSPLHF	TGTGCCAGCAAGATGGATAGCTCACCCCTCCACTTT
14	TRBD1	TRBV11-2	TRBJ1-5	.	CASSPGTGGQPQHF	TGTGCCAGCAGCCCAGGGACAGGGGGTCAGCCCCAGCATTTT
16	.	TRBV19	TRBJ2-1	.	CASSIDSGSSYNEQFF	TGTGCCAGTAGTATAGATAGCGGTAGCTCCTACAATGAGCAGTTCTTC
14	TRBD1	TRBV9	TRBJ1-4	.	CASSPRTGGEKLFF	TGTGCCAGCAGCCCCCGGACAGGGGGTGAAAAACTGTTTTTT
17	.	TRBV11-2	TRBJ2-2	.	CASSLGGGRVDTGELFF	TGTGCCAGCAGTTTAGGAGGAGGGCGCGTTGACACCGGGGAGCTGTTTTTT
16	TRBD2	TRBV7-9	TRBJ2-3	.	CASSLNPGLAGDTQYF	TGTGCCAGCAGCCTCAACCCGGGACTAGCAGGTGATACGCAGTATTTT
13	.	TRBV19	TRBJ1-4	.	CASSGRADEKLFF	TGTGCCAGTAGTGGGAGGGCCGATGAAAAACTGTTTTTT
14	.	TRBV15	TRBJ1-5	.	CATSSMTGNQPQHF	TGTGCCACCAGCTCCATGACAGGCAATCAGCCCCAGCATTTT
15	TRBD1	TRBV11-2	TRBJ1-1	.	CASSADRGHGTEAFF	TGTGCCAGCAGCGCGGACAGGGGGCATGGTACTGAAGCTTTCTTT
16	TRBD1	TRBV14	TRBJ1-2	.	CASSQGRTGAVYGYTF	TGTGCCAGCAGCCAAGGGCGGACAGGTGCGGTCTATGGCTACACCTTC
16	TRBD1	TRBV30	TRBJ2-2	.	CAWSVLGTEGAGELFF	TGTGCCTGGAGTGTACTCGGGACAGAGGGAGCCGGGGAGCTGTTTTTT
16	TRBD1	TRBV5-6	TRBJ1-1	.	CASSQWTGEMNTEAFF	TGTGCCAGCAGCCAATGGACAGGAGAGATGAACACTGAAGCTTTCTTT
14	.	TRBV27	TRBJ1-1	.	CASSTTRTSFEAFF	TGTGCCAGCAGTACGACCAGGACAAGTTTTGAAGCTTTCTTT
17	TRBD2	TRBV4-2	TRBJ2-1	once	CASSQSATSGRRNEQFF	TGTGCCAGCAGCCAATCGGCGACTAGCGGGAGAAGGAATGAGCAGTTCTTC
15	.	TRBV19	TRBJ2-3	.	CASSYRGRGTDTQYF	TGTGCCAGTAGTTACCGCGGTAGGGGGACAGATACGCAGTATTTT
14	.	TRBV2	TRBJ1-5	.	CASSELTGRKPQHF	TGTGCCAGCAGTGAACTGACAGGACGAAAGCCCCAGCATTTT
15	TRBD1	TRBV18	TRBJ1-2	.	CASSPTYRGEYGYTF	TGTGCCAGCTCACCTACTTACAGGGGAGAGTATGGCTACACCTTC
17	.	TRBV28	TRBJ1-2	.	CASSLLSLRQGGNGYTF	TGTGCCAGCAGTTTATTGAGTTTGAGGCAGGGTGGTAATGGCTACACCTTC
15	TRBD2	TRBV11-1	TRBJ2-3	.	CASSDQREDTDTQYF	TGTGCCAGCAGCGATCAGCGGGAGGACACAGATACGCAGTATTTT
15	.	TRBV10-3	TRBJ2-5	.	CAISESTGPPETQYF	TGTGCCATCAGTGAGTCCACAGGGCCCCCAGAGACCCAGTACTTC
15	TRBD1	TRBV7-9	TRBJ1-6	.	CASSLVGRGQSPLHF	TGTGCCAGCAGCTTAGTGGGCAGGGGGCAATCACCCCTCCACTTT
15	.	TRBV5-6	TRBJ1-1	.	CASSLSGRTDTEAFF	TGTGCCAGCAGCTTGTCAGGGCGTACGGACACTGAAGCTTTCTTT
14	.	TRBV28	TRBJ2-7	.	CASSGGSSSYEQYF	TGTGCCAGCAGTGGGGGCAGTAGTTCCTACGAGCAGTACTTC
17	TRBD2	TRBV6-4	TRBJ2-3	.	CASSDATSGRDTDTQYF	TGTGCCAGCAGTGACGCGACTAGCGGGAGGGACACAGATACGCAGTATTTT
14	.	TRBV5-4	TRBJ2-5	.	CASSLRRDQETQYF	TGTGCCAGCAGCTTGCGGCGGGACCAAGAGACCCAGTACTTC
14	TRBD1	TRBV7-9	TRBJ1-1	.	CASSLGTANTEAFF	TGTGCCAGCAGCCTAGGGACAGCAAACACTGAAGCTTTCTTT
12	.	TRBV19	TRBJ1-1	.	CASSDRTVEAFF	TGTGCCAGTAGTGATCGGACAGTTGAAGCTTTCTTT
17	TRBD1	TRBV28	TRBJ1-4	.	CASSPLGQAATNEKLFF	TGTGCCAGCAGTCCATTAGGACAGGCCGCAACTAATGAAAAACTGTTTTTT
18	TRBD2	TRBV7-9	TRBJ2-6	.	CASSLPLAGGSGANVLTF	TGTGCCAGCAGCTTACCCTTAGCGGGAGGGTCTGGGGCCAACGTCCTGACTTTC
15	.	TRBV5-6	TRBJ1-2	.	CASSLGRITNYGYTF	TGTGCCAGCAGCTTGGGCAGAATTACTAACTATGGCTACACCTTC
15	.	TRBV11-3	TRBJ1-3	once	CASSSQGSSGNTIYF	TGTGCCAGCAGCTCCCAGGGGAGCTCTGGAAACACCATATATTTT
14	TRBD1	TRBV7-9	TRBJ1-1	.	CASRGKGGYTEAFF	TGTGCCAGCCGTGGGAAAGGGGGCTACACTGAAGCTTTCTTT
16	.	TRBV19	TRBJ1-1	.	CASKKRGSLIVTEAFF	TGTGCCAGCAAAAAGCGGGGCAGTCTTATCGTCACTGAAGCTTTCTTT
14	TRBD1	TRBV19	TRBJ1-1	.	CASSHQGTGTEAFF	TGTGCCAGTAGTCACCAAGGGACAGGGACTGAAGCTTTCTTT
15	TRBD1	TRBV6-5	TRBJ1-1	.	CASSSGQGLNTEAFF	TGTGCCAGCAGCTCGGGACAGGGCCTGAACACTGAAGCTTTCTTT
15	.	TRBV10-3	TRBJ2-2	.	CAITDGQRNTGELFF	TGTGCCATCACCGATGGACAGAGGAACACCGGGGAGCTGTTTTTT
12	TRBD1	TRBV29-1	TRBJ2-7	.	CSVGTGPYEQYF	TGCAGCGTGGGGACAGGGCCCTACGAGCAGTACTTC
17	TRBD1	TRBV4-1	TRBJ1-1	.	CASSQTPWRDRGGGAFF	TGCGCCAGCAGCCAGACCCCCTGGAGGGACAGGGGAGGGGGGGCTTTCTTT
12	TRBD1	TRBV29-1	TRBJ2-3	.	CSAQGATDTQYF	TGCAGCGCACAGGGGGCCACAGATACGCAGTATTTT
16	TRBD1	TRBV28	TRBJ2-7	.	CASTSQSGTGHYEQYF	TGTGCCAGCACCTCTCAGTCAGGGACAGGCCATTACGAGCAGTACTTC
14	TRBD1	TRBV2	TRBJ2-1	once	CASSPGTARLNQFF	TGTGCCAGCAGTCCCGGGACAGCTAGATTGAATCAGTTCTTC
14	.	TRBV7-9	TRBJ1-2	.	CASSLEGVNYGYTF	TGTGCCAGCAGCTTAGAGGGGGTGAACTATGGCTACACCTTC
14	TRBD1	TRBV7-9	TRBJ1-1	.	CASSLGLTGGEAFF	TGTGCCAGCAGCTTAGGTCTAACAGGGGGTGAAGCTTTCTTT
17	TRBD1	TRBV7-9	TRBJ2-7	.	CASSPPYATGHSYEQYF	TGTGCCAGCAGCCCCCCATACGCGACAGGGCACTCCTACGAGCAGTACTTC
15	.	TRBV28	TRBJ1-4	.	CASSPGQRVQEKLFF	TGTGCCAGCAGTCCCGGACAGAGGGTGCAGGAAAAACTGTTTTTT
14	TRBD2	TRBV30	TRBJ2-1	.	CAWSVGLAGEEQFF	TGTGCCTGGAGTGTGGGACTAGCGGGAGAGGAGCAGTTCTTC
14	.	TRBV6-1	TRBJ1-1	.	CASSESWGGTEAFF	TGTGCCAGCAGTGAAAGTTGGGGAGGGACTGAAGCTTTCTTT